This T cell receptor beta chain is from a study of Ad26.COV2.S vaccination and SARS-CoV-2 variants. About the research overall: In the study, Ad26.COV2.S was injected intramuscularly once, or twice 56 days apart. Notes on the study in general: Substantial response breadth was reportedly seen for spike-specific CD8+ and CD4+ T cells after vaccination. Participants in the vaccine arm had higher spike-specific TCR breadth; placebo recipients had lower.

The CDR3 covers 14 residues. Germline V gene data show CDR1 as LNHDA and CDR2 as SQIVND (reference sequence). V shed 3 bases and J shed 4 bases, with 10 bases lying between them. Points on this clone: The antigen is undetermined.

Treatment specified: roughly 18 received Ad26.COV2.S at low or high dose, single or two shots; 5 received placebo; per-sample allocation not given. Each sample was drawn 63 days after the first injection (of vaccine or placebo). The donor's status was that of an adult aged 18-55 years in Boston. TCRdb's table, derived via immunoSEQ multiplex PCR, lists solely in-frame clones and lacks some. The profile shows about 440,000 clones, about 90% of them singletons. The chain links TRBV19 to TRBJ2-1, with D possibly TRBD1 on 6 matching bases. The source of this sequence is a person aged 18 to 65 who received the Ad26.COV2.S COVID-19 vaccine or a placebo. Sequences were derived from peripheral blood, sampled in a trial of Ad26.COV2.S vaccine versus placebo. The CDR3 reads CASSIPGQYNEQFF. In DNA, the CDR3 is TGTGCCAGTAGTATCCCCGGACAGTACAATGAGCAGTTCTTC.